A single sample gave rise to the 25 T cell receptor beta chains below, sequenced in a study of blood T cell repertoires in COVID-19. Repertoires were generated with immunoSEQ multiplex PCR, while TCRdb's copy carries only in-frame clones and drops some. The data hold roughly 130,000 clones, with about four fifths observed a single time. The sequenced material came from peripheral blood. These receptors came from an older woman with acute or convalescent COVID-19.

The chain employs TRBV2 and TRBJ1-1; tentatively, D is TRBD1 (5 bases). The CDR3 loop spans 13 amino acids. Germline lookup yields CDR1 SNHLY and CDR2 FYNNEI. Trimming stripped 3 bases from V and 5 bases from J, with 10 bases between. CDR3 coding DNA: TGTGCCAGCAGTGACCAGGGCAGGACTGAAGCTTTCTTT. Its protein product is CASSDQGRTEAFF. Complete variable domain (other parts from reference TRBV2 and TRBJ1-1): EPEVTQTPSHQVTQMGQEVILRCVPISNHLYFYWYRQILGQKVEFLVSFYNNEISEKSEIFDDQFSVERPDGSNFTLKIRSTKLEDSAMYFCASSDQGRTEAFFGQGTRLTVV.

The chain has TRBV10-3 and TRBJ2-1; D might be TRBD1 (6 bases). CDR1 and CDR2 (germline): ENHRY, SYGVKD. The CDR3 runs to 15 residues. Trimming pared 2 bases from V and 4 bases from J, leaving 12 bases between. The DNA for the CDR3 is TGTGCCATCAGTGAGGGGCAGGGGAATTACAATGAGCAGTTCTTC. It yields the protein CAISEGQGNYNEQFF.

The chain combines TRBV18 with TRBJ2-7; 8 bases map to TRBD1. Germline V gene data show CDR1 as KGHSH and CDR2 as LQKENI. The ends lost 2 bases at V and 9 bases at J; junction bases unmatched: 9. CDR3 length: 14 residues. The CDR3, as DNA: TGTGCCAGCTCACCAACGGACAGGGCTAAATTGCAGTACTTC. Translating gives CASSPTDRAKLQYF.

The genes are TRBV27 and TRBJ1-2, with 7 bases lining up with TRBD1. The CDR3 has 17 amino acids. Trimming cost V 5 bases and J 2 bases; bases outside gene matches: 14. Germline loops: CDR1 MNHEY, CDR2 SMNVEV (reference sequence). DNA for the CDR3: TGTGCCAGCAGTGGAGCCTTGGGACAGAGGGGGAACTATGGCTACACCTTC. This translates into CASSGALGQRGNYGYTF.

This chain uses TRBV6-2 or TRBV6-3 with TRBJ1-4; no clear D gene. Germline values: CDR1 MNHEY, CDR2 SVGEGT. The V end was cut by 6 bases, the J end by 3 bases, with 14 bases between. The CDR3 extends over 15 amino acids. Here the CDR3 reads CASSSDGSSNEKLFF. CDR3 sequence (DNA): TGTGCCAGCAGCTCCGATGGCAGTTCTAATGAAAAACTGTTTTTT.

The rearrangement links TRBV24-1 to TRBJ2-1, with 11 bases lining up with TRBD2. Germline assignment: CDR1 KGHDR and CDR2 SFDVKD. The CDR3 is 16 amino acids. V lost 3 bases to trimming and J lost 6 bases; unmatched junction nucleotides: 6. CDR3 in amino acids: CATSDISGGAFNEQFF. In DNA, the CDR3 is TGTGCCACCAGTGATATTAGCGGGGGGGCTTTCAATGAGCAGTTCTTC.

The chain joins TRBV10-3 to TRBJ1-1; unclear D gene. From germline, CDR1 is ENHRY and CDR2 SYGVKD. Trimming stripped 2 bases from V and 1 base from J, with 5 bases between. The CDR3 loop spans 13 amino acids. Here the CDR3 reads CAISERQNTEAFF. Here the CDR3 DNA reads TGTGCCATCAGTGAGAGACAGAACACTGAAGCTTTCTTT.

The rearrangement uses TRBV7-6 and TRBJ1-4, with TRBD1 identical over 9 bases. With 7 bases clipped from V and 7 bases from J, the junction kept 7 bases outside the gene matches. The germline gives CDR1 SGHVS, CDR2 FNYEAQ. CDR3 size: 14 residues. The CDR3 DNA reads TGTGCCAGCAATTCCGGACAGGGGACTGAAAAACTGTTTTTT. Its protein product is CASNSGQGTEKLFF.

This clone has just one count. The gene calls are TRBV11-3 and TRBJ2-7; D may be TRBD1 (6 bases). This CDR3 spans 14 amino acids. The V end lost 3 bases, the J end lost 5 bases, and 14 bases lay between the germline ends. Looked up from germline, CDR1 is SGHNT and CDR2 is YENEEA. CDR3 protein: CASSFGQRSHEQYF. The CDR3, as DNA: TGTGCCAGCAGCTTCGGACAGAGGAGCCACGAGCAGTACTTC.

This chain links TRBV7-2 with TRBJ2-1; 9 bases align to TRBD2. The CDR3 totals 16 residues. With 5 bases clipped from V and 4 bases from J, the junction kept 9 bases outside the gene matches. CDR1 and CDR2 from the germline V gene are SGHTA and FQGNSA. The DNA of the CDR3 is TGTGCCAGCAGCCCCGGAGCGGGGGGAATATACAATGAGCAGTTCTTC. This sequence encodes CASSPGAGGIYNEQFF.

This clone was recorded a few times. The rearrangement joins TRBV7-9 to TRBJ2-5, with 10 bases aligning to TRBD1. CDR3 length equals 16 residues. Germline CDR1 and CDR2: SEHNR and FQNEAQ (reference sequence). J lost 4 bases, V lost 1 base, and 6 bases had no gene match. The CDR3 sequence: CASSLVDRGHLETQYF. The DNA for the CDR3 is TGTGCCAGCAGCTTAGTCGACAGGGGGCACTTAGAGACCCAGTACTTC.

The J gene is TRBJ1-1, the V gene TRBV3-1 (or the pseudogene TRBV3-2); 7 nucleotides align to TRBD1. Trimming took 4 bases from V and 4 from J; bases not matched to a gene: 15. This CDR3 has 17 amino acids. In germline, CDR1 is LGHDT, CDR2 YNNKEL (reference sequence). The CDR3 spells CASSLGQAGVMGTEAFF. The CDR3 DNA reads TGTGCCAGCAGCCTCGGACAGGCCGGGGTAATGGGCACTGAAGCTTTCTTT.

The rearrangement joins TRBV2 to TRBJ2-2, with 12 bases that match TRBD2. Looked up from germline, CDR1 is SNHLY and CDR2 is FYNNEI. Trimming removed 5 bases from V and 6 bases from J; junction bases left unmatched: 4. The CDR3 runs 15 residues. CDR3: CASSNLAGGSGELFF. The CDR3 nucleotides are TGTGCCAGCAGTAACCTAGCGGGGGGGTCCGGGGAGCTGTTTTTT.

The gene calls are TRBV5-4 and TRBJ1-1; 11 nucleotides line up with TRBD1. Trimming removed 4 bases from V and 4 bases from J; junction bases left unmatched: 6. Germline V gene sequence: CDR1 SGHNT, CDR2 YYREEE (reference sequence). CDR3 length equals 15 residues. This CDR3 is CASSVPGTGGTEAFF. The CDR3 nucleotides read TGTGCCAGCAGCGTCCCCGGGACAGGGGGCACTGAAGCTTTCTTT. The full variable domain, completed using reference TRBV5-4 and TRBJ1-1, is ETGVTQSPTHLIKTRGQQVTLRCSSQSGHNTVSWYQQALGQGPQFIFQYYREEENGRGNFPPRFSGLQFPNYSSELNVNALELDDSALYLCASSVPGTGGTEAFFGQGTRLTVV.

This clone was observed a few times. This CDR3 is CASGTSGAPDTQYF. Written as DNA, the CDR3 is TGTGCCAGCGGGACTAGCGGGGCTCCAGATACGCAGTATTTT. The chain is built from TRBV19 and TRBJ2-3; 13 nucleotides align to TRBD2. The germline CDR1 and CDR2 sequences are LNHDA and SQIVND (reference sequence). The CDR3 spans 14 residues. Trimming took 9 bases from V and 4 from J; bases not matched to a gene: 4.

The chain links TRBV9 to TRBJ2-7, with 9 bases fitting TRBD1. The V and J ends lost 0 bases and 6 bases, in that order; junction bases with no gene match: 10. Per the germline V gene, CDR1 is SGDLS and CDR2 is YYNGEE. There are 16 residues in the CDR3. DNA for the CDR3: TGTGCCAGCAGCGTAGCTCCGGGACAGGGACCTGGCGAGCAGTACTTC. Encoded protein: CASSVAPGQGPGEQYF.

A few counts support this clone. The CDR3 loop is CASSLSSGVFSTDTQYF. Here the CDR3 DNA reads TGTGCCAGCAGCTTATCGTCAGGGGTATTTAGCACAGATACGCAGTATTTT. V usage is TRBV13 and J usage is TRBJ2-3; D is perhaps TRBD1 (6 bases). Between the trimmed V and J ends, which lost 2 bases and 0 bases, there was a span of 15 bases. The germline CDR1 and CDR2 sequences are PRHDT and FYEKMQ (reference sequence). The CDR3 spans 17 residues. Filled out from reference TRBV13 and TRBJ2-3, the complete variable domain reads AAGVIQSPRHLIKEKRETATLKCYPIPRHDTVYWYQQGPGQDPQFLISFYEKMQSDKGSIPDRFSAQQFSDYHSELNMSSLELGDSALYFCASSLSSGVFSTDTQYFGPGTRLTVL.

The chain employs TRBV7-2 and TRBJ1-1; D gene ambiguous. V was clipped by 1 base and J by 0 bases, with 9 bases between them. In germline, CDR1 is SGHTA, CDR2 FQGNSA. There are 15 residues in the CDR3. The DNA for the CDR3 is TGTGCCAGCAGCTTAGACCCGGGGATGAACACTGAAGCTTTCTTT. As protein: CASSLDPGMNTEAFF. The whole variable domain, remainder taken from reference TRBV7-2 and TRBJ1-1, is GAGVSQSPSNKVTEKGKDVELRCDPISGHTALYWYRQSLGQGLEFLIYFQGNSAPDKSGLPSDRFSAERTGGSVSTLTIQRTQQEDSAVYLCASSLDPGMNTEAFFGQGTRLTVV.

The chain links TRBV5-6 to TRBJ2-5; 11 bases are a match to TRBD2. The length of the CDR3 is 16 residues. Germline assignment: CDR1 SGHDT and CDR2 YYEEEE. J lost 5 bases, V lost 2 bases, and 8 bases had no gene match. The CDR3 nucleotides read TGTGCCAGCAGCTTAGCTAGCGGGGGGCTGCGGGAGACCCAGTACTTC. Translated: CASSLASGGLRETQYF.

This clone turned up a few times. The chain is built from TRBV19 and TRBJ2-1; 7 bases map to TRBD2. V shed 4 bases, J shed 3 bases, and the junction held 6 bases outside the gene matches. Germline V lookup: CDR1 LNHDA, CDR2 SQIVND (reference sequence). This CDR3 is 15 amino acids long. In nucleotides, the CDR3 is TGTGCCAGTAGTACGGTCCGGGACTACTACAATGAGCAGTTCTTC. Residues: CASSTVRDYYNEQFF.

The rearrangement uses TRBV19 and TRBJ1-4; 7 bases line up with TRBD1. V lost 9 bases to trimming and J lost 5 bases; unmatched junction nucleotides: 6. This CDR3 contains 13 residues. The germline V gene has CDR1 LNHDA and CDR2 SQIVND (reference sequence). CDR3 loop: CASLDRANEKLFF. The DNA for the CDR3 is TGTGCCAGCCTTGACAGGGCCAATGAAAAACTGTTTTTT.

The chain is built from TRBV5-1 and TRBJ2-1, with D possibly matching TRBD1 (5 bases). CDR3 size: 12 residues. The germline V gene has CDR1 SGHRS and CDR2 YFSETQ. V was shortened by 4 bases and J by 6 bases, with 8 bases between the two germline ends. The CDR3 sequence is CASSGQGNEQFF. DNA of the CDR3: TGCGCCAGCAGCGGGCAGGGCAATGAGCAGTTCTTC. The whole variable domain, filled in from reference TRBV5-1 and TRBJ2-1, reads KAGVTQTPRYLIKTRGQQVTLSCSPISGHRSVSWYQQTPGQGLQFLFEYFSETQRNKGNFPGRFSGRQFSNSRSEMNVSTLELGDSALYLCASSGQGNEQFFGPGTRLTVL.

This rearrangement joins TRBV29-1 to TRBJ2-2; 8 bases map to TRBD1. The germline V gene encodes CDR1 SQVTM and CDR2 ANQGSEA. The J segment lost 0 bases and the V segment lost 6 bases, leaving 3 bases of the junction unmatched. The CDR3 covers 14 residues. This CDR3 is CSVGDRSNTGELFF. The CDR3 DNA follows: TGCAGCGTGGGGGACAGGTCGAACACCGGGGAGCTGTTTTTT.

The count of this clone is one. The chain has TRBV5-8 and TRBJ1-5; TRBD1 aligns across 10 bases. V shed 5 bases, J shed 1 base, and the junction held 15 bases outside the gene matches. The CDR3 extends over 19 amino acids. CDR1 is SGHTS and CDR2 is YDEGEE in the germline V gene. Here the CDR3 reads CASSFAGTGVFGSNQPQHF. CDR3 sequence (DNA): TGTGCCAGCAGTTTTGCCGGGACAGGGGTTTTTGGGAGCAATCAGCCCCAGCATTTT. The full variable domain, with the rest looked up from reference TRBV5-8 and TRBJ1-5, is EAGVTQSPTHLIKTRGQQATLRCSPISGHTSVYWYQQALGLGLQFLLWYDEGEERNRGNFPPRFSGRQFPNYSSELNVNALELEDSALYLCASSFAGTGVFGSNQPQHFGDGTRLSIL.

V usage is TRBV15 and J usage is TRBJ1-1, with TRBD1 matching 7 bases. This CDR3 contains 12 residues. Looked up from germline, CDR1 is LNHNV and CDR2 is YYDKDF (reference sequence). Trimming cost V 5 bases and J 9 bases; bases outside gene matches: 6. This CDR3 reads CATSSQTGKAFF. CDR3 bases: TGTGCCACCAGCTCTCAGACAGGGAAAGCTTTCTTT.